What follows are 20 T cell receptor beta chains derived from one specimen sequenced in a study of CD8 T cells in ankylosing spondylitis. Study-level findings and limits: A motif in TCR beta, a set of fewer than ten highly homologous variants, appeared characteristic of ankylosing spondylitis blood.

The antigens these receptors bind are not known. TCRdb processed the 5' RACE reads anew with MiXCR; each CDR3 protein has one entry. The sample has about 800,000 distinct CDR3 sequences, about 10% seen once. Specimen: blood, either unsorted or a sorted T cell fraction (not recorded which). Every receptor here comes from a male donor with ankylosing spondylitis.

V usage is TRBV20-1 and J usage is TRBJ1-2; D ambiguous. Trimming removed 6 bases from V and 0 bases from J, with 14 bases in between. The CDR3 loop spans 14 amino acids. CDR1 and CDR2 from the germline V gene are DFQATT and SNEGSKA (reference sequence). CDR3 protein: CSAVGGLANYGYTF. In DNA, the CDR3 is TGCAGTGCGGTAGGAGGGTTAGCTAACTATGGCTACACCTTC.

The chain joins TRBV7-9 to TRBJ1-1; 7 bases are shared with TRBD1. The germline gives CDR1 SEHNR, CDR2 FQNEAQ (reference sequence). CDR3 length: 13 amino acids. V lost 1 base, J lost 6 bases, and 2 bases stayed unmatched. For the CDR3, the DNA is TGTGCCAGCAGCTTAGTGCAGGGGGCTGAAGCTTTCTTT. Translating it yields CASSLVQGAEAFF.

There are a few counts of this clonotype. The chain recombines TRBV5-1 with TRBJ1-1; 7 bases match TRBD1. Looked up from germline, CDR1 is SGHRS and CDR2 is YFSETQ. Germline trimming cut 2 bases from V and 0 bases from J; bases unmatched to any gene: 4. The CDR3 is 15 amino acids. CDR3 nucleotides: TGCGCCAGCAGCTTCGGGACAGCCGTGAACACTGAAGCTTTCTTT. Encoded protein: CASSFGTAVNTEAFF.

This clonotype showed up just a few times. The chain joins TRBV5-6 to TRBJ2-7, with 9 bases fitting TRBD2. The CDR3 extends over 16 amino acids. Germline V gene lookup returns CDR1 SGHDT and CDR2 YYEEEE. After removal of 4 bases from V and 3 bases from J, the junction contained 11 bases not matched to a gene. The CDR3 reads CASSRGRLAGFYEQYF. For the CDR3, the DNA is TGTGCCAGCAGCCGAGGTCGGCTAGCGGGGTTCTACGAGCAGTACTTC. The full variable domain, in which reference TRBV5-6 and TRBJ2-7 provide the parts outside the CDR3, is DAGVTQSPTHLIKTRGQQVTLRCSPKSGHDTVSWYQQALGQGPQFIFQYYEEEERQRGNFPDRFSGHQFPNYSSELNVNALLLGDSALYLCASSRGRLAGFYEQYFGPGTRLTVT.

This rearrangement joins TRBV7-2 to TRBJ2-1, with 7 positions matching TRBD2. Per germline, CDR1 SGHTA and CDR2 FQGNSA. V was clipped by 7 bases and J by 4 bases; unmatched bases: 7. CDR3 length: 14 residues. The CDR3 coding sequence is TGTGCCAGCAACCGGGACTACAGATACAATGAGCAGTTCTTC. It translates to CASNRDYRYNEQFF.

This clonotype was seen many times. The CDR3 region has the DNA TGTGCCAGCAGTTTGGTAGGGACAACCCCCTCCGAGCAGTACTTC. It encodes CASSLVGTTPSEQYF. The chain carries TRBV27 and TRBJ2-7; possible D gene TRBD1, 6 bases. Per the germline V gene, CDR1 is MNHEY and CDR2 is SMNVEV (reference sequence). The length of the CDR3 is 15 residues. With 3 bases removed from V and 6 bases from J, the gap between germline ends came to 18 bases.

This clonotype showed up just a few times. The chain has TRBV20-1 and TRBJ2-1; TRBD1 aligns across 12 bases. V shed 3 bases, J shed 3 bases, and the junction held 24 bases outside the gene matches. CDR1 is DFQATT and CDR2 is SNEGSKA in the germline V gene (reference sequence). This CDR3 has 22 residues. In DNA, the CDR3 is TGCAGTGCTAGGTCCAGCGGGACAGGGGGCGGGCTAGCGGGGGTTCTCTACAATGAGCAGTTCTTC. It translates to CSARSSGTGGGLAGVLYNEQFF.

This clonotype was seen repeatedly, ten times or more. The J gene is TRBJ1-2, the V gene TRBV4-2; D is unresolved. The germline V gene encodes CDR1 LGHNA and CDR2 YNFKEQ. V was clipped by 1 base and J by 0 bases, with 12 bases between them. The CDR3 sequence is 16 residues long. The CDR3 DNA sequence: TGTGCCAGCAGCCAAGCGGCAGCCGCAACTAACTATGGCTACACCTTC. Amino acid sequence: CASSQAAAATNYGYTF.

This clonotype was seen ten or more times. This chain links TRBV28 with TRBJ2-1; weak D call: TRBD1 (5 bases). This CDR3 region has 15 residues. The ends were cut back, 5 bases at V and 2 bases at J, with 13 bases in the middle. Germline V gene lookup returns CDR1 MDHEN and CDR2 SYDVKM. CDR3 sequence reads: CASSPVEGAYNEQFF. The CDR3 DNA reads TGTGCCAGCAGTCCCGTGGAAGGGGCCTACAATGAGCAGTTCTTC.

The CDR3 protein is CASSLGVSGLRTDTQYF. The CDR3 DNA is TGCGCCAGCAGCTTGGGAGTATCGGGACTTCGAACAGATACGCAGTATTTT. J is TRBJ2-3 and V is TRBV5-1, with D possibly being TRBD2 (6 bases). CDR1 SGHRS and CDR2 YFSETQ come from the germline V gene. The ends were cut back, 0 bases at V and 3 bases at J, with 17 bases in the middle. The CDR3 length is 17 residues.

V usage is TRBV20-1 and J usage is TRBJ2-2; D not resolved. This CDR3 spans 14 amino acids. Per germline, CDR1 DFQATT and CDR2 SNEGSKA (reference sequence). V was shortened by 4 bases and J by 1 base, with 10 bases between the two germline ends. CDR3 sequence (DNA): TGCAGTGCTACTACTTCAGGGAACACCGGGGAGCTGTTTTTT. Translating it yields CSATTSGNTGELFF.

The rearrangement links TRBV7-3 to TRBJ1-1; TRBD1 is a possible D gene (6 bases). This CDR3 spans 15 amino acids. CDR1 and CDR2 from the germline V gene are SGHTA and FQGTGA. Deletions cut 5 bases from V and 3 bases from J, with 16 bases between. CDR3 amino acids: CASSPKGGRDTEAFF. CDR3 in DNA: TGTGCCAGCAGCCCTAAGGGGGGCCGGGACACTGAAGCTTTCTTT. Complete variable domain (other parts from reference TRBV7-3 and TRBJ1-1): GAGVSQTPSNKVTEKGKYVELRCDPISGHTALYWYRQSLGQGPEFLIYFQGTGAADDSGLPNDRFFAVRPEGSVSTLKIQRTERGDSAVYLCASSPKGGRDTEAFFGQGTRLTVV.

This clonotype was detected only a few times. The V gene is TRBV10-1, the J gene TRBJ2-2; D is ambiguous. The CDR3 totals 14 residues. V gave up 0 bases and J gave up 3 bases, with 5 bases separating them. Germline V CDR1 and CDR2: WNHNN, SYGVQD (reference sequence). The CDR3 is CASSESWDTGELFF. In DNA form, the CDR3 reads TGCGCCAGCAGTGAGTCGTGGGACACCGGGGAGCTGTTTTTT.

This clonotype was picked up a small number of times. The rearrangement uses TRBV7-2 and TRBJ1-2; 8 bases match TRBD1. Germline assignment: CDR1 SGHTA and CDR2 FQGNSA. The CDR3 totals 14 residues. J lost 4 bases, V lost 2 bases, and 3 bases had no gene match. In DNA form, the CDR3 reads TGTGCCAGCAGCTTATCTACAGGGGGCTATGGCTACACCTTC. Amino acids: CASSLSTGGYGYTF.

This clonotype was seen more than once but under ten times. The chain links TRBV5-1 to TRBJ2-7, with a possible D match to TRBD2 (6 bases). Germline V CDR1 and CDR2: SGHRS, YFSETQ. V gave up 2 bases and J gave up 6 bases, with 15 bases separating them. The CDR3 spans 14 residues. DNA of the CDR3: TGCGCCAGCAGCTTCGCGGGAACTATCGCCGAGCAGTACTTC. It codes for CASSFAGTIAEQYF.

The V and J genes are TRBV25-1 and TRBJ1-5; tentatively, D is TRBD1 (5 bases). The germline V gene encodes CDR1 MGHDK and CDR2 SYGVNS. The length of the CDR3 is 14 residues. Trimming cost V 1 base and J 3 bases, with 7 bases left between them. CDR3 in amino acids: CASSELTANQPQHF. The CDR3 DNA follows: TGTGCCAGCAGTGAATTGACAGCCAATCAGCCCCAGCATTTT.

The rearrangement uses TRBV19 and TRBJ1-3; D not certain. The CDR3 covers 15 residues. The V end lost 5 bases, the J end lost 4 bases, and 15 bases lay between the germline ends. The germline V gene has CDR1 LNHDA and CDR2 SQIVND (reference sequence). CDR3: CASSGRASGGNTIYF. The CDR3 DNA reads TGTGCCAGTAGTGGACGCGCCTCAGGAGGAAACACCATATATTTT.

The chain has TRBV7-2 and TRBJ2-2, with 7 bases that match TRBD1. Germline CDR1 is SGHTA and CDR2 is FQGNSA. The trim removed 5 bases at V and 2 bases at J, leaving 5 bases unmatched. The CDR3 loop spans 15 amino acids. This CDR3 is CASSKDRTNTGELFF. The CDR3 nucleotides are TGTGCCAGCAGCAAGGACAGGACTAACACCGGGGAGCTGTTTTTT.

The CDR3 bases are TGTGCCTGCTCCTTCGGGCCTCTGCGCAACGAGCAGTACTTC. This sequence encodes CACSFGPLRNEQYF. This chain joins TRBV21-1 and TRBJ2-7; the table assigns TRBD2, which was not confirmed against the DNA. TRBV21-1 is classified as a pseudogene. The CDR3 has 14 amino acids.

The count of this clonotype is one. The DNA for the CDR3 is TGTGCCAGCAGTTCGGGACAGATCAATGAGCAGTTCTTC. As protein: CASSSGQINEQFF. J is TRBJ2-1 and V is TRBV6-5; 7 positions agree with TRBD1. Germline assignment: CDR1 MNHEY and CDR2 SVGAGI. The CDR3 is made up of 13 amino acids. J gave up 6 bases and V 4 bases, and 3 bases lay outside the gene matches.